This TCR beta chain came from a study of T cell responses to AZD1222 COVID-19 vaccine. Generated by immunoSEQ multiplex PCR, the TCRdb table keeps only in-frame clones and is missing some. The sample gives 90,000 or so clones, approximately 89% of which show up once; 15% to 20% is in the top ten. Overall study findings and caveats: Donors in the cohort were predominantly white British and more often female, and clonal diversity was possibly underestimated.

In the case of this clone: Its cognate antigen is unknown.

V gave up 3 bases and J gave up 2 bases, with 19 bases separating them. Per the germline V gene, CDR1 is SNHLY and CDR2 is FYNNEI. The CDR3 is 17 amino acids. The chain has TRBV2 and TRBJ2-5, with a weak D call TRBD2 (6 bases). The material was peripheral blood, obtained on day 0 of AZD1222 vaccination. This TCR was sampled from an adult in good health. CDR3 residues: CASSDSIALGGQETQYF. In DNA form, the CDR3 reads TGTGCCAGCAGTGATTCTATAGCGTTGGGGGGACAAGAGACCCAGTACTTC.